This is a list of T cell receptor beta chains from one sample in a study of tumor-infiltrating lymphocytes in primary liver carcinoma. TCRdb re-derived calls from the multiplex PCR reads in MiXCR, one entry per CDR3 protein. The sample carries around 170,000 distinct CDR3 sequences, about 55% recorded once. Sequenced material: peripheral blood. These receptors all come from a man aged 35-49 years with primary liver carcinoma and hepatitis B virus infection. Each CDR3 is given with its conserved first and last residue. The order of the fields is clone size, V gene, J gene, D gene, CDR3 protein, CDR3 DNA. D genes are given only for firm matches. Some rows mark clone size as missing; the rest say once, few, many or name a class of expanded clone.

clone_size: .
v_call: TRBV11-2
j_call: TRBJ1-1
d_call: .
cdr3_aa: CASRPGRTYAEVFF
cdr3_nt: TGTGCCAGCAGGCCGGGGAGGACGTACGCTGAAGTTTTCTTT

clone_size: few
v_call: TRBV6-2/TRBV6-3
j_call: TRBJ2-1
d_call: .
cdr3_aa: CASTLWEPAVSLDEQFF
cdr3_nt: TGTGCCAGCACCCTTTGGGAGCCCGCCGTCTCTTTGGATGAGCAGTTCTTC

clone_size: many
v_call: TRBV11-2
j_call: TRBJ2-1
d_call: TRBD2
cdr3_aa: CASSSSLAGGFNEQFF
cdr3_nt: TGTGCCAGCAGCTCCAGTCTAGCGGGAGGGTTCAATGAGCAGTTCTTC

clone_size: .
v_call: TRBV2
j_call: TRBJ1-2
d_call: .
cdr3_aa: CASRGPGSPYGYTF
cdr3_nt: TGTGCCAGCAGGGGACCAGGCAGCCCCTATGGCTACACCTTC

clone_size: .
v_call: TRBV7-3
j_call: TRBJ2-2
d_call: TRBD1
cdr3_aa: CASSSTGVWNTVELLF
cdr3_nt: TGTGCCAGCAGCTCAACAGGGGTTTGGAACACCGTGGAGCTGCTTTTT

clone_size: .
v_call: TRBV6-2/TRBV6-3
j_call: TRBJ1-5
d_call: TRBD1
cdr3_aa: CASKGQGQPQHF
cdr3_nt: TGTGCCAGCAAGGGACAGGGGCAGCCCCAGCACTTT

clone_size: few
v_call: TRBV6-1
j_call: TRBJ1-1
d_call: TRBD1
cdr3_aa: CASNSNQGGTEAFF
cdr3_nt: TGTGCCAGCAACTCAAACCAGGGGGGCACTGAAGCTTTCTTT

clone_size: few
v_call: TRBV6-6
j_call: TRBJ2-7
d_call: TRBD1
cdr3_aa: CASSFLGQGAHEQYF
cdr3_nt: TGTGCCAGCAGTTTCCTCGGACAGGGGGCCCACGAGCAGTACTTC

clone_size: .
v_call: TRBV7-9
j_call: TRBJ2-7
d_call: TRBD2
cdr3_aa: CASSLGGTSGSERYF
cdr3_nt: TGTGCCAGCAGCTTAGGAGGGACTAGCGGGAGCGAGCGGTACTTC

clone_size: .
v_call: TRBV28
j_call: TRBJ1-6
d_call: .
cdr3_aa: CASTSLAPLHF
cdr3_nt: TGTGCCAGCACCTCATTGGCACCCCTCCACTTT

clone_size: few
v_call: TRBV6-5
j_call: TRBJ1-1
d_call: TRBD1
cdr3_aa: CASSSLGTVGPNTEAFF
cdr3_nt: TGTGCCAGCAGTTCCTTAGGGACAGTTGGCCCGAACACTGAAGCTTTCTTT

clone_size: .
v_call: TRBV11-2
j_call: TRBJ1-1
d_call: TRBD1
cdr3_aa: CVGSLGRTGRDTEAFF
cdr3_nt: TGTGTCGGCAGCTTAGGTCGGACAGGGAGGGACACTGAAGCTTTCTTT

clone_size: .
v_call: TRBV5-4
j_call: TRBJ1-6
d_call: .
cdr3_aa: CASSFGRSPLHF
cdr3_nt: TGTGCCAGCAGCTTCGGGCGATCACCCCTCCACTTT

clone_size: .
v_call: TRBV12-5
j_call: TRBJ1-2
d_call: .
cdr3_aa: CANTKGKRGYGYTF
cdr3_nt: TGTGCTAACACCAAAGGGAAGCGGGGCTATGGCTACACCTTC

clone_size: many
v_call: TRBV11-1
j_call: TRBJ2-5
d_call: .
cdr3_aa: CASSLVKGGQLHGTQYF
cdr3_nt: TGTGCCAGCAGCTTAGTAAAAGGCGGACAGCTCCACGGGACCCAGTACTTC

clone_size: .
v_call: TRBV6-1
j_call: TRBJ1-5
d_call: .
cdr3_aa: CASSERAGAGKVSNRPQHF
cdr3_nt: TGTGCCAGCAGTGAGCGGGCAGGGGCGGGTAAAGTGAGCAATCGGCCCCAGCATTTT

clone_size: .
v_call: TRBV11-2
j_call: TRBJ2-7
d_call: TRBD2
cdr3_aa: CASSWGGLAVSYEQYF
cdr3_nt: TGTGCCAGCAGTTGGGGCGGACTAGCGGTCTCCTACGAGCAGTACTTC

clone_size: .
v_call: TRBV7-9
j_call: TRBJ2-4
d_call: TRBD2
cdr3_aa: CASSLLTSGSIQYF
cdr3_nt: TGTGCCAGCAGCTTACTGACTAGCGGGAGTATTCAGTACTTC

clone_size: once
v_call: TRBV7-9
j_call: TRBJ1-1
d_call: .
cdr3_aa: CASRPDWGDTKAFF
cdr3_nt: TGTGCCAGCAGACCAGACTGGGGGGACACTAAAGCTTTCTTT

clone_size: .
v_call: TRBV10-3
j_call: TRBJ2-3
d_call: .
cdr3_aa: CAISEEASSTDTQYF
cdr3_nt: TGTGCCATCAGTGAAGAGGCTAGCAGCACAGATACGCAGTATTTT

clone_size: .
v_call: TRBV6-1
j_call: TRBJ2-7
d_call: .
cdr3_aa: CASSSLAIGRYF
cdr3_nt: TGTGCCAGCAGTTCCCTCGCGATAGGGAGGTACTTC

clone_size: many
v_call: TRBV4-1
j_call: TRBJ2-7
d_call: TRBD2
cdr3_aa: CASSQDQLAEEQYF
cdr3_nt: TGCGCCAGCAGCCAAGATCAACTAGCGGAAGAGCAGTACTTC

clone_size: few
v_call: TRBV10-3
j_call: TRBJ2-2
d_call: .
cdr3_aa: CAISEGDGGRGELFF
cdr3_nt: TGTGCCATCAGTGAGGGGGACGGAGGAAGGGGGGAGCTGTTTTTT

clone_size: .
v_call: TRBV5-6
j_call: TRBJ2-7
d_call: .
cdr3_aa: CASSLAGTTYSYGQYF
cdr3_nt: TGTGCCAGCAGCTTGGCCGGGACAACCTACTCCTACGGGCAGTACTTC

clone_size: .
v_call: TRBV12-3/TRBV12-4
j_call: TRBJ2-7
d_call: TRBD2
cdr3_aa: CASSFVTSGIDEQYF
cdr3_nt: TGTGCCAGCAGTTTCGTGACTAGCGGGATTGACGAGCAGTACTTC

clone_size: .
v_call: TRBV30
j_call: TRBJ2-1
d_call: TRBD1
cdr3_aa: CAWSERVDRVLF
cdr3_nt: TGTGCCTGGAGTGAAAGGGTGGACAGGGTCCTCTTC

clone_size: .
v_call: TRBV14
j_call: TRBJ2-1
d_call: .
cdr3_aa: CASSHLLYNERFF
cdr3_nt: TGTGCCAGCAGCCACCTGTTATACAATGAGCGGTTCTTC

clone_size: .
v_call: TRBV4-1
j_call: TRBJ2-1
d_call: TRBD1
cdr3_aa: CASSQHPGQGNNEQFF
cdr3_nt: TGCGCCAGCAGCCAACACCCGGGACAGGGGAACAATGAGCAGTTCTTC

clone_size: .
v_call: TRBV7-9
j_call: TRBJ2-1
d_call: .
cdr3_aa: CASSLYSFDEQFF
cdr3_nt: TGTGCCAGCAGCTTATATAGCTTCGATGAGCAGTTCTTC